These 9 T cell receptor beta chains came from one sample sequenced in a study of shared clonotypes between healthy human individuals. Profiling relied on immunoSEQ multiplex PCR, and the TCRdb table lists in-frame clones only, not all of them. The table lists 600,000 to 800,000 clones, approximately 72% of them singletons. Sequenced sample: memory CD4+ T cells sorted from blood. Subset described: CD45RA-negative fraction. The receptors originated from a woman in her thirties in good health.

V is TRBV29-1 and J is TRBJ2-2; D may be TRBD1 (5 bases). V was pared by 4 bases and J by 3 bases, with 12 bases between. The germline gives CDR1 SQVTM, CDR2 ANQGSEA. The CDR3 runs 14 residues. In DNA, the CDR3 is TGCAGCGTTGTGTCACAGGCACACACCGGGGAGCTGTTTTTT. Its translation: CSVVSQAHTGELFF.

The rearrangement joins TRBV7-2 to TRBJ2-1; D call uncertain. The CDR3 contains 13 residues. The germline V gene has CDR1 SGHTA and CDR2 FQGNSA. V was trimmed by 7 bases and J by 3 bases, leaving 10 bases between them. In DNA, the CDR3 is TGTGCCAGCACCGGACCTAACTACAATGAGCAGTTCTTC. Translation gives CASTGPNYNEQFF.

The chain employs TRBV5-1 and TRBJ2-7; 7 bases map to TRBD1. Germline CDR1 is SGHRS and CDR2 is YFSETQ. The CDR3 consists of 14 residues. Germline trimming cut 4 bases from V and 2 bases from J; bases unmatched to any gene: 6. CDR3 protein: CASSPTGEPYEQYF. In DNA form, the CDR3 reads TGCGCCAGCAGCCCAACAGGGGAGCCCTACGAGCAGTACTTC.

The chain carries TRBV6-6 and TRBJ2-1, with 7 bases matching TRBD2. Germline V gives CDR1 MNHNY, CDR2 SVGAGI (reference sequence). With 0 bases clipped from V and 0 bases from J, the junction kept 2 bases outside the gene matches. This CDR3 has 16 residues. CDR3 loop: CASSYSSGYSYNEQFF. The DNA for the CDR3 is TGTGCCAGCAGTTACTCTAGCGGGTACTCCTACAATGAGCAGTTCTTC.

This clone occurred once. An end of the junction does not agree with germline; a read error may underlie this. This sequence joins TRBV11-3 and TRBJ2-1, with a tentative D call TRBD2 (5 bases). CDR3 length equals 13 residues. CDR1 and CDR2 from the germline V gene are SGHNT and YENEEA. The DNA for the CDR3 is TGTGCCAGCAGCTTCAGTACGGGATCGGAGCGGTTCTTC. It translates to CASSFSTGSERFF.

This chain connects TRBV10-2 to TRBJ1-1, with 7 bases aligning to TRBD1. Germline CDR1 and CDR2: WSHSY and SAAADI. Germline trimming cut 4 bases from V and 0 bases from J; bases unmatched to any gene: 5. The CDR3 runs 15 residues. The CDR3 loop is CASSGGQTMNTEAFF. CDR3 coding DNA: TGCGCCAGCAGTGGGGGACAGACCATGAACACTGAAGCTTTCTTT.

To note about this clone: This same CDR3 is encoded by further DNA sequences in the sample. The J gene is TRBJ2-6, the V gene TRBV28; D gene ambiguous. CDR1 and CDR2 (germline): MDHEN, SYDVKM. The germline V and J ends were trimmed by 3 bases and 0 bases, with 3 bases remaining between them. The length of the CDR3 is 14 residues. CDR3 amino acids: CASSFSSGANVLTF. CDR3 in DNA: TGTGCCAGCAGTTTTAGCTCTGGGGCCAACGTCCTGACTTTC.

This clone is termed medium-sized. The V gene is TRBV19, the J gene TRBJ2-7, with 10 bases matching TRBD1. The CDR3 runs 19 residues. The V gene end was trimmed by 6 bases and the J gene end by 2 bases; junction bases not matched to a gene: 19. In germline, CDR1 is LNHDA, CDR2 SQIVND (reference sequence). CDR3 protein: CASSNSPLDPGQGTYEQYF. DNA of the CDR3: TGTGCCAGTAGCAATTCCCCCCTAGACCCGGGACAGGGGACCTACGAGCAGTACTTC.

This chain joins TRBV19 and TRBJ1-5; the D gene is possibly TRBD1 (5 bases). The CDR3 spans 19 residues. Looked up from germline, CDR1 is LNHDA and CDR2 is SQIVND (reference sequence). Trimming took off 0 bases at V and 5 bases at J, with 23 bases between the two ends. The CDR3 DNA sequence: TGTGCCAGTAGTATAGATCGTCAATTGGGAGGGGTAGTCTATCAGCCCCAGCATTTT. Translating it yields CASSIDRQLGGVVYQPQHF.